Presented here are 26 T cell receptor beta chains from one specimen sequenced in a study of graft-versus-host responses after intestinal transplantation. Profiled with immunoSEQ multiplex PCR; TCRdb holds only in-frame clones, not every one. The top ten hold 2% to 3% of the sample, which has tens of thousands of clones, around 89% seen once. The antigens for these receptors are not known. Source: unstimulated CD8+ T cells sorted from spleen or lymph node cells, taken before intestinal transplant. Receptors originate from a human donor who received an intestinal transplant.

The chain employs TRBV25-1 and TRBJ1-1, with a tentative D call TRBD1 (6 bases). Germline V lookup: CDR1 MGHDK, CDR2 SYGVNS. The CDR3 length is 14 residues. Between the trimmed V and J ends, which lost 7 bases and 5 bases, there was a span of 17 bases. In nucleotides, the CDR3 is TGTGCCAGCACCACAAACAGGGAATTGACTGAAGCTTTCTTT. Translated, it gives CASTTNRELTEAFF.

This rearrangement joins TRBV27 to TRBJ1-2, with 11 bases that match TRBD1. V was pared by 5 bases and J by 8 bases, with 4 bases of the junction left unmatched. The CDR3 consists of 13 residues. The V gene's germline CDR1 is MNHEY and CDR2 SMNVEV (reference sequence). CDR3 coding DNA: TGTGCCAGCAGTGGACAGGGGGCCGGCGGCTACACCTTC. It codes for CASSGQGAGGYTF.

The chain combines TRBV7-9 with TRBJ1-1; D unclear. The germline CDR1 and CDR2 sequences are SEHNR and FQNEAQ (reference sequence). The V gene lost 5 bases and the J gene lost 1 base, with 20 bases spanning the gap. The length of the CDR3 is 17 residues. CDR3 protein: CASSASNTDPPNTEAFF. CDR3 coding DNA: TGTGCCAGCAGCGCATCCAATACAGACCCCCCGAACACTGAAGCTTTCTTT.

J is TRBJ2-7 and V is TRBV15, with 7 bases matching TRBD2. CDR3 length: 13 amino acids. Germline loops: CDR1 LNHNV, CDR2 YYDKDF (reference sequence). Unmatched junction bases numbered 8, after V lost 5 bases and J lost 7 bases. CDR3 DNA sequence: TGTGCCACCAGCCGGGAGGCCTACGGGGAGCAGTACTTC. This gives the protein CATSREAYGEQYF.

V usage is TRBV20-1 and J usage is TRBJ1-1; D is uncertain. This CDR3 contains 9 residues. V lost 5 bases to trimming and J lost 11 bases, with 9 bases between them. Germline V gives CDR1 DFQATT, CDR2 SNEGSKA (reference sequence). The CDR3 sequence is CSALPVAFF. In DNA, the CDR3 is TGCAGTGCTCTCCCGGTGGCTTTCTTT.

This chain uses TRBV13 with TRBJ2-1; possibly TRBD1 for D (6 bases). The CDR3 is 16 amino acids. The ends were cut back, 3 bases at V and 6 bases at J, with 18 bases in the middle. Germline V gives CDR1 PRHDT, CDR2 FYEKMQ (reference sequence). The CDR3, as DNA: TGTGCCAGCAGCTTGATACAGGGAGAGACTATCAATGAGCAGTTCTTC. Residues: CASSLIQGETINEQFF.

The J gene is TRBJ2-5, the V gene TRBV28, with TRBD2 matching 14 bases. Germline CDR1 reads MDHEN; CDR2 reads SYDVKM. Trimming cost V 7 bases and J 5 bases; bases outside gene matches: 15. The length of the CDR3 is 18 residues. In DNA, the CDR3 is TGTGCCAGCATCTCACAGGGACTAGCGGGAGTAAAGGGGGAGACCCAGTACTTC. As protein: CASISQGLAGVKGETQYF.

The V and J genes are TRBV7-8 and TRBJ2-1, with D unresolved. Germline lookup yields CDR1 SGHVS and CDR2 FQNEAQ. V dropped 4 bases and J dropped 9 bases, with 7 bases sitting between them. The CDR3 extends over 11 amino acids. This chain's CDR3 is CASSSSGEQFF. CDR3 DNA sequence: TGTGCCAGCAGCTCTTCAGGTGAGCAGTTCTTC.

The rearrangement uses TRBV6-5 and TRBJ1-6; D is unclear. The germline CDR1 and CDR2 sequences are MNHEY and SVGAGI. V dropped 6 bases and J dropped 10 bases, with 16 bases sitting between them. This CDR3 spans 14 amino acids. CDR3 amino acids: CASSPGGRRSPLHF. Here the CDR3 DNA reads TGTGCCAGCAGCCCCGGAGGACGGCGCTCACCCCTCCACTTT.

This clone was found once. V and J are TRBV19 and TRBJ2-6; the D gene is possibly TRBD2 (6 bases). This CDR3 comprises 20 residues. Between the trimmed V and J ends, which lost 3 bases and 0 bases, there was a span of 21 bases. From germline, CDR1 is LNHDA and CDR2 SQIVND (reference sequence). This CDR3 is CASSMWVSGRLSSGANVLTF. In nucleotides, the CDR3 is TGTGCCAGTAGTATGTGGGTTAGTGGGAGGCTCTCCTCTGGGGCCAACGTCCTGACTTTC. Combining the CDR3 with reference TRBV19 and TRBJ2-6 gives the whole variable domain DGGITQSPKYLFRKEGQNVTLSCEQNLNHDAMYWYRQDPGQGLRLIYYSQIVNDFQKGDIAEGYSVSREKKESFPLTVTSAQKNPTAFYLCASSMWVSGRLSSGANVLTFGAGSRLTVL.

This rearrangement joins TRBV27 to TRBJ1-1; possibly TRBD1 for D (6 bases). The germline V gene has CDR1 MNHEY and CDR2 SMNVEV (reference sequence). The CDR3 extends over 14 amino acids. The germline V and J ends were trimmed by 6 bases and 8 bases, with 19 bases remaining between them. CDR3 in DNA: TGTGCCAGCAGGCCACTCACAGGGCCTGGGGAAGCTTTCTTT. Translated: CASRPLTGPGEAFF.

The genes are TRBV4-1 and TRBJ2-7, with D maybe TRBD1 (6 bases). With 1 base removed from V and 2 bases from J, the gap between germline ends came to 12 bases. CDR1 is MGHRA, CDR2 YSYEKL, per germline. The CDR3 length is 15 residues. The chain's CDR3 is CASSQVPGEAYEQYF. The CDR3 DNA reads TGCGCCAGCAGCCAAGTCCCAGGGGAAGCCTACGAGCAGTACTTC.

V and J are TRBV2 and TRBJ2-3; D is uncertain. Per germline, CDR1 SNHLY and CDR2 FYNNEI. With 10 bases removed from V and 3 bases from J, the gap between germline ends came to 8 bases. CDR3 length: 11 amino acids. CDR3 sequence reads: CATFSTDTQYF. The CDR3 region has the DNA TGTGCCACGTTCTCGACAGATACGCAGTATTTT.

The chain links TRBV6-5 to TRBJ2-1, with TRBD2 identical over 13 bases. Germline trimming cut 6 bases from V and 8 bases from J; bases unmatched to any gene: 7. The CDR3 totals 15 residues. Germline V gene sequence: CDR1 MNHEY, CDR2 SVGAGI. The DNA for the CDR3 is TGTGCCAGCAGCCCTGGACTAGCGGGGGTTCATGAGCAGTTCTTC. It yields the protein CASSPGLAGVHEQFF.

This clone was seen only once. V and J are TRBV6-6 and TRBJ2-5; unclear D gene. The DNA end is more similar to TRBJ2-7, so the J call may be wrong. This CDR3 contains 13 residues. CDR1 and CDR2 from the germline V gene are MNHNY and SVGAGI (reference sequence). For the CDR3, the DNA is TGTGCCAGCAGTTACTCACAGACCCACGAGCAGTACTTC. It encodes CASSYSQTHEQYF.

The rearrangement uses TRBV19 and TRBJ2-3; 12 nucleotides align to TRBD2. This CDR3 spans 20 amino acids. CDR1 LNHDA and CDR2 SQIVND come from the germline V gene (reference sequence). V gave up 5 bases and J gave up 2 bases; unmatched junction bases: 17. The CDR3 region is CASSSLETIRLAGDTDTQYF. As DNA, the CDR3 is TGTGCCAGTAGTTCCCTGGAGACGATACGACTAGCGGGGGACACAGATACGCAGTATTTT.

The chain couples TRBV15 to TRBJ2-1; D is possibly TRBD2 (6 bases). The CDR3 has 14 amino acids. V lost 3 bases, J lost 8 bases, and 14 bases lay in between. Germline lookup yields CDR1 LNHNV and CDR2 YYDKDF (reference sequence). The CDR3 sequence: CATSREMGGDEQFF. As DNA, the CDR3 is TGTGCCACCAGCAGGGAGATGGGGGGTGATGAGCAGTTCTTC.

The chain couples TRBV28 to TRBJ2-3; TRBD2 matches 12 bases. Germline-derived CDR1 and CDR2 are MDHEN and SYDVKM. The ends lost 5 bases at V and 4 bases at J; junction bases unmatched: 10. This CDR3 spans 17 amino acids. The CDR3 DNA follows: TGTGCCAGCAGTCCCCCAACTAGCGGGAGGCTATCAGATACGCAGTATTTT. It yields the protein CASSPPTSGRLSDTQYF.

This chain links TRBV28 with TRBJ2-7, with TRBD2 as a possible D gene (5 bases). This CDR3 comprises 12 residues. Between the trimmed V and J ends, which lost 7 bases and 4 bases, there was a span of 11 bases. The germline CDR1 and CDR2 sequences are MDHEN and SYDVKM. CDR3 DNA: TGTGCCAGCAACGAAAGCGGTTACGAGCAGTACTTC. Residues: CASNESGYEQYF.

The rearrangement links TRBV4-1 to TRBJ1-5; D remains ambiguous. Trimming shortened V by 1 base and J by 6 bases, and 13 bases separated the two germline ends. The CDR3 loop spans 15 amino acids. Per the germline V gene, CDR1 is MGHRA and CDR2 is YSYEKL. The CDR3 region has the DNA TGCGCCAGCAGCCAAGGATTCCGAGGGAGTCAGCCCCAGCATTTT. This translates into CASSQGFRGSQPQHF.

V gene TRBV15 combines with J gene TRBJ2-7, with D possibly being TRBD2 (5 bases). Per the germline V gene, CDR1 is LNHNV and CDR2 is YYDKDF (reference sequence). This CDR3 comprises 19 residues. V lost 3 bases and J lost 10, with 34 bases in between. DNA for the CDR3: TGTGCCACCAGCAGGGAGACCGTGACTATTGGACCGAACCCTCATAATCAGTACTTC. This codes for CATSRETVTIGPNPHNQYF. Combining the CDR3 with reference TRBV15 and TRBJ2-7 gives the whole variable domain DAMVIQNPRYQVTQFGKPVTLSCSQTLNHNVMYWYQQKSSQAPKLLFHYYDKDFNNEADTPDNFQSRRPNTSFCFLDIRSPGLGDTAMYLCATSRETVTIGPNPHNQYFGPGTRLTVT.

The chain has TRBV5-1 and TRBJ2-4, with 7 bases matching TRBD1. The CDR3 is 15 residues long. Germline loops: CDR1 SGHRS, CDR2 YFSETQ. The V and J ends lost 5 bases and 4 bases, in that order; junction bases with no gene match: 9. CDR3 bases: TGCGCCAGCAGTCGCATCAGGGGGTTGAAAAACATTCAGTACTTC. This translates into CASSRIRGLKNIQYF.

The chain couples TRBV28 to TRBJ2-7; unclear D gene. The V end lost 3 bases, the J end lost 2 bases, and 11 bases lay between the germline ends. There are 14 residues in the CDR3. Germline loops: CDR1 MDHEN, CDR2 SYDVKM. The DNA of the CDR3 is TGTGCCAGCAGTTTGTCCAGGCGCACCTACGAGCAGTACTTC. This translates into CASSLSRRTYEQYF.

J is TRBJ1-4 and V is TRBV28, with no clear D. The CDR3 runs 14 residues. The germline V gene has CDR1 MDHEN and CDR2 SYDVKM. V was pared by 6 bases and J by 0 bases, with 8 bases between. This CDR3 reads CASRAPPTNEKLFF. CDR3 DNA: TGTGCCAGCAGGGCTCCGCCAACTAATGAAAAACTGTTTTTT.

This sequence joins TRBV29-1 and TRBJ2-7; D is possibly TRBD1 (5 bases). CDR1 and CDR2 from the germline V gene are SQVTM and ANQGSEA. V dropped 4 bases and J dropped 0 bases, with 22 bases sitting between them. This CDR3 contains 17 residues. CDR3 sequence: CSVVATDSDESSYEQYF. Here the CDR3 DNA reads TGCAGCGTTGTTGCTACTGACAGCGACGAGAGCTCCTACGAGCAGTACTTC.

This clone was observed a single time. The rearrangement uses TRBV6-5 and TRBJ2-1; no clear D. In germline, CDR1 is MNHEY, CDR2 SVGAGI. CDR3 size: 13 residues. V was shortened by 0 bases and J by 7 bases, with 7 bases between the two germline ends. CDR3 region: CASSYSSFNEQFF. The CDR3 DNA reads TGTGCCAGCAGTTACTCGTCCTTTAATGAGCAGTTCTTC.